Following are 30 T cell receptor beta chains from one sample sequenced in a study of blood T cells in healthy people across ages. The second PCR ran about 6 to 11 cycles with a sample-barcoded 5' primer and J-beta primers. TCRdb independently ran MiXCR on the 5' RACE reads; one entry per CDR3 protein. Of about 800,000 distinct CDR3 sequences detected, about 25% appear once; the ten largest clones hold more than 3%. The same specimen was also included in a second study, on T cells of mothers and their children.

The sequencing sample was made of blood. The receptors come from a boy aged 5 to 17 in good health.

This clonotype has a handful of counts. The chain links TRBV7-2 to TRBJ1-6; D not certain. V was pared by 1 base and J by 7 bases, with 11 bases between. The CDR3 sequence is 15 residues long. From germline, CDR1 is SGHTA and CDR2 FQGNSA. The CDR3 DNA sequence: TGTGCCAGCAGCTTAGGGCCCGTCGTGAATTCACCCCTCCACTTT. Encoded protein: CASSLGPVVNSPLHF.

The CDR3 here is CASRRGGNHNEQFF. The DNA for the CDR3 is TGTGCCAGCAGGAGGGGGGGGAACCACAATGAGCAGTTCTTC. The chain links TRBV28 to TRBJ2-1, with a tentative D call TRBD2 (7 bases). Between the trimmed V and J ends, which lost 6 bases and 5 bases, there was a span of 14 bases. This CDR3 has 14 residues. Per germline, CDR1 MDHEN and CDR2 SYDVKM.

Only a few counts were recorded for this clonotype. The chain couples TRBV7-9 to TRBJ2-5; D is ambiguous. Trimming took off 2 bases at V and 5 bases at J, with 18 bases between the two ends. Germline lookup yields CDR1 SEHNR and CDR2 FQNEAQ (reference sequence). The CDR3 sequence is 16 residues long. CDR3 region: CASSLFASSASETQYF. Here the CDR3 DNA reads TGTGCCAGCAGCTTATTCGCTAGTTCGGCGTCCGAGACCCAGTACTTC.

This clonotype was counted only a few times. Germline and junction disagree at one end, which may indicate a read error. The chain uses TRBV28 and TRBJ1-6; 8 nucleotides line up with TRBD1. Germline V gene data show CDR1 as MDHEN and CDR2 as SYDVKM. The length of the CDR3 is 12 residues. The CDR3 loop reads CASSFPGDRRDF. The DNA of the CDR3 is TGTGCCAGCAGTTTCCCCGGGGACAGGCGGGACTTT. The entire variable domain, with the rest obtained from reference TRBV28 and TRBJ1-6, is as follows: DVKVTQSSRYLVKRTGEKVFLECVQDMDHENMFWYRQDPGLGLRLIYFSYDVKMKEKGDIPEGYSVSREKKERFSLILESASTNQTSMYLCASSFPGDRRDFGNGTRLTVT.

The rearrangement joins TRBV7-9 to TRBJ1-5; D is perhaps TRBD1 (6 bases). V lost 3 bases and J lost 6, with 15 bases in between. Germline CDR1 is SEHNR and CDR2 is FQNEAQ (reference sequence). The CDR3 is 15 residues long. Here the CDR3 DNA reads TGTGCCAGCAGCTTGGGACACCCTGAGGGTCAGCCCCAGCATTTT. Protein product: CASSLGHPEGQPQHF.

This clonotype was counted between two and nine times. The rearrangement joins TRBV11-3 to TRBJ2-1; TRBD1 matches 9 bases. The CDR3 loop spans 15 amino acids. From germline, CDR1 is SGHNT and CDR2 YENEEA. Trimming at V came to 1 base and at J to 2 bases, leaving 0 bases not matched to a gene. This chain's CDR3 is CASSLGDRAYNEQFF. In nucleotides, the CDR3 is TGTGCCAGCAGCTTAGGGGACAGGGCCTACAATGAGCAGTTCTTC. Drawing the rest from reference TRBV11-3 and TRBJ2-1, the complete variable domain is EAGVVQSPRYKIIEKKQPVAFWCNPISGHNTLYWYLQNLGQGPELLIRYENEEAVDDSQLPKDRFSAERLKGVDSTLKIQPAELGDSAVYLCASSLGDRAYNEQFFGPGTRLTVL.

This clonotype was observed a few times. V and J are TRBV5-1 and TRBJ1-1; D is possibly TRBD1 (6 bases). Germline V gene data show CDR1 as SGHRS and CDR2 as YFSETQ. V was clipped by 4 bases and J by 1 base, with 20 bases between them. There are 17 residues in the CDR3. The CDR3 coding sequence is TGCGCCAGCAGCACCGGACAGCGGGCCTATTCGAACACTGAAGCTTTCTTT. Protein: CASSTGQRAYSNTEAFF.

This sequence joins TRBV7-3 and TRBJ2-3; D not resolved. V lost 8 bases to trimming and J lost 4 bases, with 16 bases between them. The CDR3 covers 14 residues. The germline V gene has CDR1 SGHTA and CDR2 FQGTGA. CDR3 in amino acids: CASSVTGFADTQYF. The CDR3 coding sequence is TGTGCCAGCTCGGTCACCGGGTTTGCAGATACGCAGTATTTT.

The CDR3 nucleotides are TGTGCCAGCTCACCACTAGCGGCCGGGGGCACCGGGGAGCTGTTTTTT. Translating it yields CASSPLAAGGTGELFF. The rearrangement uses TRBV18 and TRBJ2-2; weak D call: TRBD2 (6 bases). The CDR3 extends over 16 amino acids. V was cut by 1 base and J by 4 bases, with 13 bases left in between. Per germline, CDR1 KGHSH and CDR2 LQKENI.

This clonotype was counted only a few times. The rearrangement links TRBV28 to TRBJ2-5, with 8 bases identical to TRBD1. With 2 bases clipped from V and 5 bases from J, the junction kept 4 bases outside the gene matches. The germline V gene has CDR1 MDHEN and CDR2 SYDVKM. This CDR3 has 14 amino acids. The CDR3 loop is CASSLPGGRETQYF. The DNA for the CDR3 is TGTGCCAGCAGTTTACCAGGGGGCCGGGAGACCCAGTACTTC.

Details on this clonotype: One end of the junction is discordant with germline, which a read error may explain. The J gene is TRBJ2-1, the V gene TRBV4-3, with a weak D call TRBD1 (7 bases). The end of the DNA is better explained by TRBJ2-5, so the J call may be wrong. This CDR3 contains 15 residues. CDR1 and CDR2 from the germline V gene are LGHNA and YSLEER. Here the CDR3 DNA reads TGCACCAGCAGCCCCGGAGGGACAGCGCAAGAGACCCAGTACTTC. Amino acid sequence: CTSSPGGTAQETQYF.

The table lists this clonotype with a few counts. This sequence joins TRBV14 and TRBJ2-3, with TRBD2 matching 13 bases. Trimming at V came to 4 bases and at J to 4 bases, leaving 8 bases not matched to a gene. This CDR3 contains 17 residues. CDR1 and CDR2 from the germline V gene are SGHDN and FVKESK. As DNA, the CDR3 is TGTGCCAGCAGCCTCCCTACTAGCGGGGGGGCCGCAGATACGCAGTATTTT. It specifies CASSLPTSGGAADTQYF. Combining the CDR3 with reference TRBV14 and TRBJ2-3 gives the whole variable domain EAGVTQFPSHSVIEKGQTVTLRCDPISGHDNLYWYRRVMGKEIKFLLHFVKESKQDESGMPNNRFLAERTGGTYSTLKVQPAELEDSGVYFCASSLPTSGGAADTQYFGPGTRLTVL.

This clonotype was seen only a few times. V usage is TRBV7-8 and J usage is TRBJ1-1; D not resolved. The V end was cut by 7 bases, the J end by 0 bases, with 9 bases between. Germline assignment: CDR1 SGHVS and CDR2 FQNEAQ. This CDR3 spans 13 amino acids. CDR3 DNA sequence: TGTGCCAGCACCCTAAACCTGAACACTGAAGCTTTCTTT. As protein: CASTLNLNTEAFF.

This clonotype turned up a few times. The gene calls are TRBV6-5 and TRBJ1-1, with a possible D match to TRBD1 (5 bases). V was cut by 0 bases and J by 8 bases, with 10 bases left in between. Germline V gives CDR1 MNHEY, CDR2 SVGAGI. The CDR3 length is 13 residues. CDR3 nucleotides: TGTGCCAGCAGTTACTCGAGGGGTACAGAAGCTTTCTTT. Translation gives CASSYSRGTEAFF.

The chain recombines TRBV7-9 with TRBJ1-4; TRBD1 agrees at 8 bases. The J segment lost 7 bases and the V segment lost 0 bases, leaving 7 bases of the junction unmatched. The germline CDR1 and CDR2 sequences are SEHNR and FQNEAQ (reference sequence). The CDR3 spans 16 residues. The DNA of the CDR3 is TGTGCCAGCAGCTTAGCCACCGACAGGGGAAGTGAAAAACTGTTTTTT. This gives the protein CASSLATDRGSEKLFF.

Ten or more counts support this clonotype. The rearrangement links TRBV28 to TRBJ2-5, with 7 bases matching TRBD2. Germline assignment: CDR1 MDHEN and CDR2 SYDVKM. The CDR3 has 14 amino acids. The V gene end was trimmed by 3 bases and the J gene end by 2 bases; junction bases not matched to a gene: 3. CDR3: CASSFGGVQETQYF. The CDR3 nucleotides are TGTGCCAGCAGTTTTGGGGGGGTACAAGAGACCCAGTACTTC.

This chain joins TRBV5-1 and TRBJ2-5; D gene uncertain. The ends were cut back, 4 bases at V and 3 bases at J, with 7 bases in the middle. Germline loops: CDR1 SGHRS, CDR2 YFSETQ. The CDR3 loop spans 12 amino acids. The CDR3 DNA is TGCGCCAGCAGCGATTTCGAAGAGACCCAGTACTTC. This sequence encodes CASSDFEETQYF.

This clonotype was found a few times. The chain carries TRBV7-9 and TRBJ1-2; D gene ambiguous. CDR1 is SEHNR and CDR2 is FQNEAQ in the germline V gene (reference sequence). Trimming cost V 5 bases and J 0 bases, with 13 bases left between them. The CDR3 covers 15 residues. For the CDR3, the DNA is TGTGCCAGCAGCCCCCTCTTGGTAGCTAACTATGGCTACACCTTC. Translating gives CASSPLLVANYGYTF.

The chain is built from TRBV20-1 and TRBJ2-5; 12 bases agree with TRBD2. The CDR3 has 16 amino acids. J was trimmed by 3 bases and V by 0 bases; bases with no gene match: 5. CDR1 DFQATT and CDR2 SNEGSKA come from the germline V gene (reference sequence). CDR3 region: CSARDLAGGDEETQYF. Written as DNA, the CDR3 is TGCAGTGCTAGAGATCTAGCGGGGGGGGATGAAGAGACCCAGTACTTC.

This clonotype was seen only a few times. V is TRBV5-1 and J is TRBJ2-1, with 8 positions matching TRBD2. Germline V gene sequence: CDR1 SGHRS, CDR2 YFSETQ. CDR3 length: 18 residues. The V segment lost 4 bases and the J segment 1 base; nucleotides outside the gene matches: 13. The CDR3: CASSPRAGGKKSYNEQFF. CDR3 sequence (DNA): TGCGCCAGCAGCCCTCGGGCGGGGGGCAAGAAATCCTACAATGAGCAGTTCTTC.

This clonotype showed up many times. For the CDR3, the DNA is TGTGCCAGCAGCTCCAACGACCCTAGCTACACCTTC. Protein: CASSSNDPSYTF. The chain recombines TRBV7-9 with TRBJ1-2; D is uncertain. Germline values: CDR1 SEHNR, CDR2 FQNEAQ (reference sequence). The CDR3 loop spans 12 amino acids. V was pared by 4 bases and J by 9 bases, with 12 bases between.

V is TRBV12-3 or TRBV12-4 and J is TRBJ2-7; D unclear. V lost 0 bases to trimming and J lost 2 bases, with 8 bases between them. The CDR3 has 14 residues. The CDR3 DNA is TGTGCCAGCAGTTTAGCCGGATTTGCCTACGAGCAGTACTTC. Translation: CASSLAGFAYEQYF.

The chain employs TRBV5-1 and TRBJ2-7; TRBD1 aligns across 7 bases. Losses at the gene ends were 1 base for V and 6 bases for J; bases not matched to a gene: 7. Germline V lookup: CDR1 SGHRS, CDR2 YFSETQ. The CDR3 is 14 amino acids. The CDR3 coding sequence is TGCGCCAGCAGCTTGATAAGGGACAGCGGCGAGCAGTACTTC. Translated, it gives CASSLIRDSGEQYF.

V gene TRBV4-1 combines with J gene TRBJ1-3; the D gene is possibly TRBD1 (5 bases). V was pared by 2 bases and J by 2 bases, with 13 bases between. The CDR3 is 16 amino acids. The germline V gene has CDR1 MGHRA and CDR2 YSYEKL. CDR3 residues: CASSQIGSGAGNTIYF. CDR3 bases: TGCGCCAGCAGCCAAATAGGATCGGGGGCTGGAAACACCATATATTTT.

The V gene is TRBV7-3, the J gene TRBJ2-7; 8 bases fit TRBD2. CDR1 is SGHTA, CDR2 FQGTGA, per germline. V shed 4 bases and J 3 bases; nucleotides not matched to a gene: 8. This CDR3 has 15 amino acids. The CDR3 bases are TGTGCCAGCAGCTGGTCGGCGGGGGGAGGCTACGAGCAGTACTTC. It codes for CASSWSAGGGYEQYF. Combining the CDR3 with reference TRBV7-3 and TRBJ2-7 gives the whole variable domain GAGVSQTPSNKVTEKGKYVELRCDPISGHTALYWYRQSLGQGPEFLIYFQGTGAADDSGLPNDRFFAVRPEGSVSTLKIQRTERGDSAVYLCASSWSAGGGYEQYFGPGTRLTVT.

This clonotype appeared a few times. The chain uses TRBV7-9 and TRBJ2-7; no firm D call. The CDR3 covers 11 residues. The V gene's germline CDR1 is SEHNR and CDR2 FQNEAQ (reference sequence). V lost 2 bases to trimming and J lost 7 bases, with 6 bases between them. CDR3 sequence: CASSLQREQYF. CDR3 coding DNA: TGTGCCAGCAGCTTACAGAGGGAGCAGTACTTC.

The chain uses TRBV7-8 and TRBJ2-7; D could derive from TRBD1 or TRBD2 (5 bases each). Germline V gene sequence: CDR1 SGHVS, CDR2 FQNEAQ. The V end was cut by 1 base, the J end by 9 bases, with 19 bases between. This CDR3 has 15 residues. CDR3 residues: CASSLEAVNPQGQYF. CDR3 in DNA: TGTGCCAGCAGCTTAGAAGCGGTGAACCCCCAGGGGCAGTACTTC.

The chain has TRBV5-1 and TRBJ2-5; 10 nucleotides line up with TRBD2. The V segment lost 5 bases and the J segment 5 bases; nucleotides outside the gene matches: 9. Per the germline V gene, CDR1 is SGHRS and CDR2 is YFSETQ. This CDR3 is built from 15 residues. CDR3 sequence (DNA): TGCGCCAGCAGTAGCGGGAGGCCCGTCGACGAGACCCAGTACTTC. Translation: CASSSGRPVDETQYF.

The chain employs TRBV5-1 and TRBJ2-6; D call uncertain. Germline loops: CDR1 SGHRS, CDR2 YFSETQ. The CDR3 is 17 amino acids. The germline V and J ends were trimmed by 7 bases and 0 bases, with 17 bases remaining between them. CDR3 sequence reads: CASSAYYSPSGANVLTF. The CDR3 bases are TGCGCCAGCTCAGCTTATTACAGTCCCTCTGGGGCCAACGTCCTGACTTTC.

The chain's CDR3 is CASSFSGSNYEQYF. As DNA, the CDR3 is TGTGCCAGCAGTTTTAGCGGGAGTAACTACGAGCAGTACTTC. The V and J genes are TRBV27 and TRBJ2-7, with 9 bases aligning to TRBD2. Looked up from germline, CDR1 is MNHEY and CDR2 is SMNVEV (reference sequence). The CDR3 has 14 residues. Trimming at V came to 3 bases and at J to 3 bases, leaving 3 bases not matched to a gene.